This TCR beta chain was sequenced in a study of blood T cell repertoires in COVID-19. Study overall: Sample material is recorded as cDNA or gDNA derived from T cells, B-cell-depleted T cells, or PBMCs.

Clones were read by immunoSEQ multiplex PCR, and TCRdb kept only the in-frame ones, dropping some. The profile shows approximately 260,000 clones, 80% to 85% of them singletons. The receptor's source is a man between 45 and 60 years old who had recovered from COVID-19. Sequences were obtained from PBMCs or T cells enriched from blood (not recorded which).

CDR3 in amino acids: CASSQAREGEQFF. As DNA, the CDR3 is TGCGCCAGCAGCCAAGCTCGTGAGGGTGAGCAGTTCTTC. This sequence joins TRBV4-3 and TRBJ2-1, with D possibly being TRBD2 (5 bases). Trimming stripped 1 base from V and 9 bases from J, with 10 bases between. CDR1 LGHNA and CDR2 YSLEER come from the germline V gene. This CDR3 spans 13 amino acids.